These 23 T cell receptor beta chains came from one sample sequenced in a study of T cells after yellow fever vaccination. TCRdb analysed the 5' RACE reads with MiXCR anew, one entry per CDR3 protein. Here the sample spans around 360,000 distinct CDR3 sequences, around a tenth being singletons. Sequences were derived from PBMCs, sampled on the day of the first yellow fever vaccination. The receptors originated from a man between 18 and 35 years old who received the YFV17D yellow fever vaccine.

V is TRBV24-1 and J is TRBJ1-2; 12 bases align to TRBD1. The CDR3 totals 15 residues. Per germline, CDR1 KGHDR and CDR2 SFDVKD. The ends lost 3 bases at V and 7 bases at J; junction bases unmatched: 5. CDR3 loop: CATSDGTGGIGGYTF. CDR3 sequence (DNA): TGTGCCACCAGTGATGGGACAGGGGGCATAGGTGGCTACACCTTC.

This clonotype has only a few counts. V and J are TRBV30 and TRBJ2-3; 7 nucleotides agree with TRBD2. With 7 bases clipped from V and 4 bases from J, the junction kept 17 bases outside the gene matches. This CDR3 contains 16 residues. Germline CDR1 reads GTSNPN; CDR2 reads SVGIG (reference sequence). Here the CDR3 reads CASSSGDRFSPDTQYF. For the CDR3, the DNA is TGTGCCTCTTCAAGCGGGGACCGATTTTCCCCAGATACGCAGTATTTT.

J is TRBJ1-1 and V is TRBV4-3, with D hard to call. V lost 0 bases and J 0 bases, leaving 5 bases between the germline ends. This CDR3 is built from 14 residues. Germline V gene data show CDR1 as LGHNA and CDR2 as YSLEER. The CDR3 DNA reads as TGCGCCAGCAGCCAAGAGGCCATGAACACTGAAGCTTTCTTT. Its protein product is CASSQEAMNTEAFF.

This clonotype was detected a few times. Written as DNA, the CDR3 is TGCAGTGCTAGAAGCGGGGGGGTTTTTTCGGACGTCTGGACGGATGAGCAGTTCTTC. This encodes CSARSGGVFSDVWTDEQFF. The gene calls are TRBV20-1 and TRBJ2-1; TRBD2 aligns across 10 bases. V lost 2 bases to trimming and J lost 8 bases; unmatched junction nucleotides: 21. CDR3 length: 19 amino acids. The germline V gene encodes CDR1 DFQATT and CDR2 SNEGSKA (reference sequence).

This clonotype was seen only a few times. The gene calls are TRBV28 and TRBJ1-2, with no clear D. CDR3 size: 13 residues. Trimming stripped 8 bases from V and 7 bases from J, with 17 bases between. Looked up from germline, CDR1 is MDHEN and CDR2 is SYDVKM. For the CDR3, the DNA is TGTGCCAGCCGTACGCCGGTGGTTGGTGGCTACACCTTC. It yields the protein CASRTPVVGGYTF.

This chain links TRBV9 with TRBJ2-5, with 8 bases lining up with TRBD2. CDR1 is SGDLS, CDR2 YYNGEE, per germline. The J segment lost 2 bases and the V segment lost 3 bases, leaving 9 bases of the junction unmatched. The CDR3 consists of 16 residues. The CDR3 bases are TGTGCCAGCAGCGCCCGGGGGGGCACAGTTCAAGAGACCCAGTACTTC. This translates into CASSARGGTVQETQYF.

This rearrangement joins TRBV5-1 to TRBJ2-3; 8 positions agree with TRBD2. The CDR3 loop spans 18 amino acids. Trimming cost V 0 bases and J 5 bases; bases outside gene matches: 14. Germline V gene lookup returns CDR1 SGHRS and CDR2 YFSETQ. The CDR3: CASSLATGGGQFVDTQYF. The CDR3 bases are TGCGCCAGCAGCTTGGCCACGGGGGGGGGCCAATTTGTAGATACGCAGTATTTT.

This sequence joins TRBV7-2 and TRBJ2-5; D is unclear. The CDR3 has 16 amino acids. Deletions cut 5 bases from V and 3 bases from J, with 19 bases between. From germline, CDR1 is SGHTA and CDR2 FQGNSA. CDR3 DNA sequence: TGTGCCAGCAGCAATACTTGGGCTAACCACAAAGAGACCCAGTACTTC. Translating it yields CASSNTWANHKETQYF.

This clonotype has just a few counts. The chain links TRBV20-1 to TRBJ1-1; D might be TRBD1 (6 bases). The V gene lost 6 bases and the J gene lost 4 bases, with 18 bases spanning the gap. Germline V gene lookup returns CDR1 DFQATT and CDR2 SNEGSKA (reference sequence). The CDR3 length is 14 residues. For the CDR3, the DNA is TGCAGTGCCGGAAAACAGGGCTCGGGCACTGAAGCTTTCTTT. Translation: CSAGKQGSGTEAFF.

This sequence joins TRBV5-1 and TRBJ2-4; no definite D call. V lost 2 bases, J lost 0 bases, and 18 bases lay in between. Germline V gene sequence: CDR1 SGHRS, CDR2 YFSETQ. The length of the CDR3 is 18 residues. CDR3 sequence (DNA): TGCGCCAGCAGCTTATACGGGCAGAATTCGTTAGCCAAAAACATTCAGTACTTC. Protein product: CASSLYGQNSLAKNIQYF. Supplemented by reference TRBV5-1 and TRBJ2-4, the full variable domain reads KAGVTQTPRYLIKTRGQQVTLSCSPISGHRSVSWYQQTPGQGLQFLFEYFSETQRNKGNFPGRFSGRQFSNSRSEMNVSTLELGDSALYLCASSLYGQNSLAKNIQYFGAGTRLSVL.

Points on this clonotype: A read error may account for a junction end that differs from germline. The genes are TRBV7-2 and TRBJ1-2; tentative D call: TRBD1 (6 bases). Germline CDR1 SGHTA, CDR2 FQGNSA. CDR3 length: 14 residues. The CDR3 nucleotides are TGTGCCAGCAGTTTAGTGGACAGAAAGAATGGCTACACCTTC. The encoded protein is CASSLVDRKNGYTF.

The chain recombines TRBV7-6 with TRBJ1-6, with D possibly being TRBD1 (5 bases). Germline-derived CDR1 and CDR2 are SGHVS and FNYEAQ. The CDR3 covers 15 residues. The V end was cut by 0 bases, the J end by 8 bases, with 11 bases between. The CDR3 here is CASSLARGGDSPLHF. The CDR3 DNA follows: TGTGCCAGCAGCTTAGCGCGGGGGGGTGATTCACCCCTCCACTTT.

The V call is TRBV9, the J call TRBJ1-2, with D perhaps matching TRBD1 (6 bases). This CDR3 spans 12 amino acids. Germline-derived CDR1 and CDR2 are SGDLS and YYNGEE. Trimming took 4 bases from V and 8 from J, leaving 12 bases between them. CDR3 region: CASSPQGGGYTF. The CDR3, as DNA: TGTGCCAGCAGCCCACAGGGAGGCGGCTACACCTTC. Drawing the rest from reference TRBV9 and TRBJ1-2, the complete variable domain is DSGVTQTPKHLITATGQRVTLRCSPRSGDLSVYWYQQSLDQGLQFLIQYYNGEERAKGNILERFSAQQFPDLHSELNLSSLELGDSALYFCASSPQGGGYTFGSGTRLTVV.

This clonotype was counted between two and nine times. The V and J genes are TRBV7-2 and TRBJ2-7, with 8 bases aligning to TRBD1. V lost 4 bases, J lost 3 bases, and 5 bases stayed unmatched. This CDR3 has 14 residues. Germline CDR1 is SGHTA and CDR2 is FQGNSA. This CDR3 reads CASSSRGLRYEQYF. Written as DNA, the CDR3 is TGTGCCAGCAGCTCCAGGGGGCTCCGCTACGAGCAGTACTTC.

This rearrangement joins TRBV5-1 to TRBJ2-5; D may be TRBD2 (6 bases). V was pared by 4 bases and J by 2 bases, with 12 bases between. Germline V gene data show CDR1 as SGHRS and CDR2 as YFSETQ. This CDR3 spans 14 amino acids. The CDR3 sequence is CASSRGLAQETQYF. CDR3 sequence (DNA): TGCGCCAGCAGCCGCGGGCTAGCGCAAGAGACCCAGTACTTC. Full variable domain (outside the CDR3, taken from reference TRBV5-1 and TRBJ2-5): KAGVTQTPRYLIKTRGQQVTLSCSPISGHRSVSWYQQTPGQGLQFLFEYFSETQRNKGNFPGRFSGRQFSNSRSEMNVSTLELGDSALYLCASSRGLAQETQYFGPGTRLLVL.

This clonotype was seen a few times. The chain links TRBV6-5 to TRBJ2-7; either TRBD1 or TRBD2 may fit D (5 bases each). This CDR3 has 15 amino acids. V lost 0 bases and J 0 bases, leaving 9 bases between the germline ends. The V gene's germline CDR1 is MNHEY and CDR2 SVGAGI. CDR3 DNA sequence: TGTGCCAGCAGTTACTCGGGGGTGCCCTCCTACGAGCAGTACTTC. It yields the protein CASSYSGVPSYEQYF.

This clonotype has a handful of counts. The rearrangement links TRBV27 to TRBJ2-7; 9 bases fit TRBD1. CDR1 and CDR2 (germline): MNHEY, SMNVEV (reference sequence). This CDR3 comprises 15 residues. The V gene end was trimmed by 4 bases and the J gene end by 2 bases; junction bases not matched to a gene: 6. CDR3 residues: CASSSAGTGTYEQYF. Written as DNA, the CDR3 is TGTGCCAGCAGTTCGGCCGGGACAGGGACCTACGAGCAGTACTTC.

This clonotype was counted between two and nine times. The chain uses TRBV18 and TRBJ1-1, with D perhaps TRBD1 (5 bases). This CDR3 is built from 15 residues. Germline assignment: CDR1 KGHSH and CDR2 LQKENI. V dropped 2 bases and J dropped 0 bases, with 10 bases sitting between them. CDR3: CASSPMGQLNTEAFF. DNA of the CDR3: TGTGCCAGCTCACCAATGGGGCAGTTGAACACTGAAGCTTTCTTT.

In nucleotides, the CDR3 is TGCGCCAGCAGCTTGGCGGACAGTCTCATGGATACGCAGTATTTT. Its translation is CASSLADSLMDTQYF. This sequence joins TRBV5-1 and TRBJ2-3, with D perhaps matching TRBD1 (6 bases). The V gene's germline CDR1 is SGHRS and CDR2 YFSETQ. Trimming stripped 0 bases from V and 6 bases from J, with 14 bases between. The CDR3 has 15 amino acids.

In this sample, this clonotype turned up a few times. The chain employs TRBV19 and TRBJ1-5; 9 nucleotides agree with TRBD1. Germline trimming cut 3 bases from V and 0 bases from J; bases unmatched to any gene: 12. Germline V lookup: CDR1 LNHDA, CDR2 SQIVND (reference sequence). There are 19 residues in the CDR3. The CDR3 protein is CASSIGGWDRDYSNQPQHF. The CDR3 DNA follows: TGTGCCAGTAGTATTGGTGGATGGGACAGGGACTATAGCAATCAGCCCCAGCATTTT.

The gene calls are TRBV5-1 and TRBJ2-5; the match to TRBD2 covers 11 bases. V shed 4 bases and J 2 bases; nucleotides not matched to a gene: 7. CDR1 is SGHRS, CDR2 YFSETQ, per germline. The CDR3 is 16 amino acids. As DNA, the CDR3 is TGCGCCAGCAGCCCCACTCTAGCGGGGGGACAAGAGACCCAGTACTTC. Protein: CASSPTLAGGQETQYF.

The gene calls are TRBV5-1 and TRBJ2-2, with a tentative D call TRBD2 (5 bases). The CDR3 totals 16 residues. The V end lost 1 base, the J end lost 1 base, and 11 bases lay between the germline ends. The germline V gene has CDR1 SGHRS and CDR2 YFSETQ. CDR3 coding DNA: TGCGCCAGCAGCTTGCGGGAATTAGGGAACACCGGGGAGCTGTTTTTT. Protein product: CASSLRELGNTGELFF.

V and J are TRBV7-3 and TRBJ2-7; TRBD1 or TRBD2 may be the D gene (5 bases each). Between the trimmed V and J ends, which lost 5 bases and 9 bases, there was a span of 20 bases. Germline CDR1 is SGHTA and CDR2 is FQGTGA. This CDR3 spans 14 amino acids. This CDR3 is CASSPSGTALVQYF. CDR3 in DNA: TGTGCCAGCAGCCCATCCGGGACCGCGTTGGTGCAGTACTTC.